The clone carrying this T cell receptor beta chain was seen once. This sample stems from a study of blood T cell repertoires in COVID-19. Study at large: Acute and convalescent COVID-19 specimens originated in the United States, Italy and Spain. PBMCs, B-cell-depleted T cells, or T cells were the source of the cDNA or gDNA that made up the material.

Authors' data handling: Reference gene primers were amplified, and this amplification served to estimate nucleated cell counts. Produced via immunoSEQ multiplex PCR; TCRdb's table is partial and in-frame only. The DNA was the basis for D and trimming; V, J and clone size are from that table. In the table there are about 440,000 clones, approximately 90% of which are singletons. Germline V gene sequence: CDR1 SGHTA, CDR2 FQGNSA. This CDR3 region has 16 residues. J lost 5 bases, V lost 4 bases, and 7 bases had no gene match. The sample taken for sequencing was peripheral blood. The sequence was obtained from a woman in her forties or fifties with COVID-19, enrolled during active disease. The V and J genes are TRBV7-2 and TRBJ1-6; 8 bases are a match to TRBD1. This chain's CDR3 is CASSSRGTGDNSPLHF. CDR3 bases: TGTGCCAGCAGCTCTAGAGGGACAGGCGATAATTCACCCCTCCACTTT.